The 9 T cell receptor beta chains below come from one sample, sequenced in a study of shared clonotypes between healthy human individuals. TCRdb's copy holds only in-frame clones and misses some; the assay was immunoSEQ multiplex PCR. The sample lists about 510,000 clones; around 96% were seen once. The specimen sequenced was naive CD4+ T cells sorted from blood. Subset given: CD45RA+ positively selected. These TCRs come from a woman aged 30 to 39 in good health.

The V call is TRBV18, the J call TRBJ2-5; D may be TRBD1 (5 bases). The CDR3 totals 15 residues. Germline loops: CDR1 KGHSH, CDR2 LQKENI. V lost 2 bases and J 5 bases, leaving 15 bases between the germline ends. The CDR3 sequence is CASSPSLGLMETQYF. The CDR3 DNA follows: TGTGCCAGCTCACCATCTCTGGGGCTGATGGAGACCCAGTACTTC.

The chain couples TRBV6-1 to TRBJ2-7, with a possible D match to TRBD1 (5 bases). V was trimmed by 8 bases and J by 3 bases, leaving 11 bases between them. The CDR3 extends over 12 amino acids. Germline V gene lookup returns CDR1 MNHNS and CDR2 SASEGT. CDR3 in DNA: TGTGCCAGCGTCGGACAAAACTACGAGCAGTACTTC. Its translation is CASVGQNYEQYF.

The V call is TRBV11-1, the J call TRBJ2-7; D is unclear. Germline V gives CDR1 SGHAT, CDR2 FQDESV (reference sequence). The CDR3 length is 14 residues. Deletions cut 1 base from V and 7 bases from J, with 14 bases between. CDR3 protein: CASSLEQISGEQYF. The CDR3 DNA sequence: TGTGCCAGCAGCTTAGAACAGATATCCGGGGAGCAGTACTTC.

The chain joins TRBV7-9 to TRBJ2-5; unclear D gene. V shed 7 bases and J shed 2 bases, with 14 bases lying between them. Germline-derived CDR1 and CDR2 are SEHNR and FQNEAQ (reference sequence). This CDR3 contains 14 residues. Here the CDR3 reads CASTNLGRQETQYF. The CDR3 bases are TGTGCCAGCACCAACCTAGGCAGACAAGAGACCCAGTACTTC.

The gene calls are TRBV6-5 and TRBJ2-7; 8 bases align to TRBD2. The J segment lost 5 bases and the V segment lost 6 bases, leaving 12 bases of the junction unmatched. The CDR3 covers 15 residues. Germline V CDR1 and CDR2: MNHEY, SVGAGI. The CDR3 sequence is CASRPSGTSQHEQYF. In nucleotides, the CDR3 is TGTGCCAGCAGGCCGTCCGGGACTAGTCAACACGAGCAGTACTTC.

A word on this clone: In the same sample, other DNA sequences code for this CDR3. The chain links TRBV2 to TRBJ2-3; no reliable D call. The V end was cut by 6 bases, the J end by 0 bases, with 1 base between. Germline V gene lookup returns CDR1 SNHLY and CDR2 FYNNEI. The CDR3 consists of 11 residues. The CDR3 reads CASSSTDTQYF. CDR3 sequence (DNA): TGTGCCAGCAGCAGCACAGATACGCAGTATTTT.

This clone was observed a single time. The chain is built from TRBV5-1 and TRBJ2-5, with D unresolved. CDR1 and CDR2 from the germline V gene are SGHRS and YFSETQ. V lost 2 bases, J lost 1 base, and 9 bases lay in between. The CDR3 has 14 residues. In nucleotides, the CDR3 is TGCGCCAGCAGCTTCGCGGAGAGCCAAGAGACCCAGTACTTC. This encodes CASSFAESQETQYF.

The rearrangement links TRBV18 to TRBJ2-7; 12 bases line up with TRBD2. Trimming at V came to 1 base and at J to 4 bases, leaving 11 bases not matched to a gene. This CDR3 has 18 amino acids. The germline gives CDR1 KGHSH, CDR2 LQKENI. The CDR3 loop reads CASSPRRLAGVSAYEQYF. The DNA for the CDR3 is TGTGCCAGCTCACCACGGAGACTAGCGGGAGTTTCGGCATACGAGCAGTACTTC.

The chain is built from TRBV19 and TRBJ2-1, with TRBD2 identical over 7 bases. From germline, CDR1 is LNHDA and CDR2 SQIVND (reference sequence). The CDR3 runs 15 residues. V dropped 6 bases and J dropped 10; count of bases not matched to a gene: 15. CDR3 in DNA: TGTGCCAGTAGGGAGGTGGGGGGGACTATAGGCGAGCAGTTCTTC. Translating gives CASREVGGTIGEQFF.